This paragraph covers one T cell receptor beta chain sequence. Its antigen is currently unknown. The sample originates from a study of OX40 agonist ivuxolimab in advanced cancers. Study details: Patients were treated with ivuxolimab, an agonistic anti-OX40 (CD134) antibody. Three patients, one with hepatocellular carcinoma and two with cutaneous melanoma, responded partially.

Study-level findings and limits: Average numbers of expanded clones were greater in CD8+ T cells than in CD4+.

Here immunoSEQ multiplex PCR was the method, and the copy in TCRdb shows in-frame clones only, minus some. The sample contains about 35,000 clones, 76% of which appear only once. The specimen was CD4+ or CD8+ T cells sorted from blood, collected in a trial of the OX40 agonist ivuxolimab. This receptor was identified in an adult with an advanced solid tumor such as melanoma, head and neck, liver or kidney cancer.

CDR3 in amino acids: CARISPGLSTEAFF. DNA for the CDR3: TGTGCCAGAATTTCGCCGGGACTTAGCACTGAAGCTTTCTTT. The rearrangement uses TRBV5-3 and TRBJ1-1; D may be TRBD1 (5 bases). TRBV5-3 is designated an ORF whose function remains uncertain. The CDR3 covers 14 residues. V was shortened by 6 bases and J by 4 bases, with 16 bases between the two germline ends.